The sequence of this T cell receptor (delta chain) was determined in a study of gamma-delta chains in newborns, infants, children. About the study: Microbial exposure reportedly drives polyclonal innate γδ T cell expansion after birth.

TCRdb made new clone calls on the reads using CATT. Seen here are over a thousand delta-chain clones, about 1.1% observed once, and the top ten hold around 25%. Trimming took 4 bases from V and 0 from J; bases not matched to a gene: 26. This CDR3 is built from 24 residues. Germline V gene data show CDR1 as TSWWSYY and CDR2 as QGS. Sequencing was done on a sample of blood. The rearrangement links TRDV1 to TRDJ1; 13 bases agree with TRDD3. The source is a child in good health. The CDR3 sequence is CALGATYYPAFDWGIRVYTDKLIF. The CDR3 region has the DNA TGTGCTCTTGGGGCGACGTACTATCCGGCCTTTGACTGGGGGATACGCGTTTACACCGATAAACTCATCTTT.